The rows below give T cell receptor beta chains drawn from one sample of a study of cytomegalovirus exposure and HLA in healthy donors. The protocol was immunoSEQ multiplex PCR, while the TCRdb copy is restricted to in-frame clones and leaves out a portion. Of over 35,000 clones listed, around 60% were seen once; the top ten hold around 8.7%. Material: PBMCs. The receptors derive from a human donor in good health. Each CDR3 is given with its conserved first and last residue. The order of the fields is clone size, J gene, V gene, D gene, CDR3 DNA, CDR3 protein. The D gene is left open where the match is weak. Rows may omit the clone size; those that give it use once, few, many or a size class.

once,TRBJ1-2,TRBV19,TRBD1,TGTGCCAGTAGTATCAGGACAGGGGTTGGCTACACCTTC,CASSIRTGVGYTF
NA,TRBJ1-6,TRBV4-3,NA,TGCGCCAGCAGCCAAGACAGGGGAGTTTATTCACCCCTCCACTTT,CASSQDRGVYSPLHF
few,TRBJ1-6,TRBV2,TRBD1,TGTGCCAGCAGTGGGCCGGGACAGCTAGCATCACCCCTCCACTTT,CASSGPGQLASPLHF
NA,TRBJ2-7,TRBV13,NA,TGTGCCAGCAGTTTCCTACCCACGGGGAGCTCCTACGAGCAGTACTTC,CASSFLPTGSSYEQYF
NA,TRBJ1-5,TRBV2,NA,TGTGCCAGCAAGCCAAGACGGACAGTCTCTAAGAATCAGCCCCAGCATTTT,CASKPRRTVSKNQPQHF
NA,TRBJ2-3,TRBV7-8,TRBD2,TGTGCCAGCAGCTCGGGACTAGCGGGGGGGGCAGATACGCAGTATTTT,CASSSGLAGGADTQYF
NA,TRBJ2-7,TRBV4-1,TRBD1,TGCGCCAGCAGCCGGGCGGGACAGGGATCCTACGAGCAGTACTTC,CASSRAGQGSYEQYF
NA,TRBJ1-2,TRBV5-5,NA,TGTGCCAGCAGCTTGGCGGATGGCTACACCTTC,CASSLADGYTF
NA,TRBJ1-2,TRBV10-3,NA,TGTGCCATCAGTGAAGGGCGGGACCTGGGTGGCTACACCTTC,CAISEGRDLGGYTF
NA,TRBJ2-5,TRBV5-1,NA,TGCGCCAGCAGCTTGGCCGGGTCCCAAGAGACCCAGTACTTC,CASSLAGSQETQYF
NA,TRBJ1-4,TRBV4-1,NA,TGCGCCAGCAGCCAAGAGCTAGTGGGGGGTGAAAAACTGTTTTTT,CASSQELVGGEKLFF
NA,TRBJ2-2,TRBV2,NA,TGTGCCAGCAGTGAGCTACAGGTTATAAACACCGGGGAGCTGTTTTTT,CASSELQVINTGELFF
NA,TRBJ2-7,TRBV5-1,NA,TGCGCCAGCAGCACACAGGGAAGCTCCTACGAGCAGTACTTC,CASSTQGSSYEQYF
NA,TRBJ1-2,TRBV5-1,TRBD1,TGCGCCAGCAGCCAGATTACAGGGGGCGCGGTTGGCTACACCTTC,CASSQITGGAVGYTF
NA,TRBJ2-3,TRBV11-2,TRBD2,TGTGCCAGCTTGGGCAGCGGGGGCCGCACAGATACGCAGTATTTT,CASLGSGGRTDTQYF
NA,TRBJ2-5,TRBV29-1,TRBD2,TGCAGCGGCCTCGGCGGGGGTAGTCGAGAGACCCAGTACTTC,CSGLGGGSRETQYF
NA,TRBJ1-3,TRBV6-1,NA,TGTGCCAGCAGTGAGAGGTTCTCTGGAAACACCATATATTTT,CASSERFSGNTIYF
few,TRBJ1-1,TRBV7-3,NA,TGTGCCAGCAGCTTACAGGGGAGCACTGAAGCTTTCTTT,CASSLQGSTEAFF
NA,TRBJ2-5,TRBV7-2,NA,TGTGCCACCCAGCGGGTGGGTTTATTTGGGACCCAGTACTTC,CATQRVGLFGTQYF
once,TRBJ2-7,TRBV4-1,TRBD1,TGCGCCAGCAGTCTTCGACCGGGACAGGGTTACGAGCAGTACTTC,CASSLRPGQGYEQYF
NA,TRBJ1-2,TRBV5-6,TRBD1,TGTGCCAGCAGGTCCCGGGACAGTGTATATGGCTACACCTTC,CASRSRDSVYGYTF
NA,TRBJ1-4,TRBV7-9,TRBD1,TGTGCCAGCAGCTCCCAGGGGGCCGGTGAAAAACTGTTTTTT,CASSSQGAGEKLFF
NA,TRBJ1-5,TRBV2,TRBD1,TGTGCCAGCAGCGTGGATGGACAGGGTTATCAGCCCCAGCATTTT,CASSVDGQGYQPQHF
NA,TRBJ1-6,TRBV10-2,NA,TGCGCCAGCAGACCTCCGGAGGGATATAATTCACCCCTCCACTTT,CASRPPEGYNSPLHF
NA,TRBJ1-3,TRBV18,NA,TGTGCCAGCTCACCACGTCCGGGTTCTGGAAACACCATATATTTT,CASSPRPGSGNTIYF
NA,TRBJ1-5,TRBV2,NA,TGTGCCAGCAGTGAAATCGGGGGGAATCAGCCCCAGCATTTT,CASSEIGGNQPQHF
once,TRBJ2-7,TRBV11-3,NA,TGTGCCAGCAGCTTAGATCAGGCAGGCGAGCAGTACTTC,CASSLDQAGEQYF
NA,TRBJ1-2,TRBV2,TRBD1,TGTGCCAGCAGTGGCCGGGACAGTAACTATGGCTACACCTTC,CASSGRDSNYGYTF
NA,TRBJ2-2,TRBV10-3,NA,TGTGCCATCAGCTCACAGGGGAACACCGGGGAGCTGTTTTTT,CAISSQGNTGELFF
NA,TRBJ2-3,TRBV6-1,NA,TGTGCCAGCAGCCGAGGACAGCCTAGCACAGATACGCAGTATTTT,CASSRGQPSTDTQYF
NA,TRBJ2-7,TRBV30,NA,TGTGCCTGGAGTCGGGGGAGCCCTCCCTCCTACGAGCAGTACTTC,CAWSRGSPPSYEQYF
NA,TRBJ1-1,TRBV11-2,NA,TGTGCCAGCAGCTCCAGACAGGTAACACTAGGAGCTTTCTTT,CASSSRQVTLGAFF
few,TRBJ2-7,TRBV25-1,NA,TGTGCCAGCAGTAGCAGGGCGGCCTACGAGCAGTACTTC,CASSSRAAYEQYF
NA,TRBJ1-1,TRBV14,TRBD1,TGTGCCAGCAGCCTAACAGGGGGCAGCACTGAAGCTTTCTTT,CASSLTGGSTEAFF
few,TRBJ2-7,TRBV29-1,TRBD1,TGCAGCGCCTTCGACAGGGTCCACGAGCAGTACTTC,CSAFDRVHEQYF
few,TRBJ1-6,TRBV25-1,TRBD1,TGTGCCAGCATGGGGGACAGGGGCAATTCACCCCTCCACTTT,CASMGDRGNSPLHF
NA,TRBJ2-5,TRBV5-4,TRBD1,TGTGCCAGCAGCCGCCCGCGGACAGGGGTTGGCGAGACCCAGTACTTC,CASSRPRTGVGETQYF
NA,TRBJ2-4,TRBV7-2,TRBD1,TGTGCCAGCAGCTGGAGGACAGGGGACATTCAGTACTTC,CASSWRTGDIQYF
NA,TRBJ2-7,TRBV13,NA,TGTGCCAGCAGCGGGGTAAGCGGCATCTCCTACGAGCAGTACTTC,CASSGVSGISYEQYF
once,TRBJ2-5,TRBV4-3,TRBD2,TGCGCCAGCAGCCTAGACTTGGGGCTAGCGGGCGAGACCCAGTACTTC,CASSLDLGLAGETQYF
NA,TRBJ1-4,TRBV12-5,TRBD1,TGTGCTAGTGGTACAGGGGCTTCTAATGAAAAACTGTTTTTT,CASGTGASNEKLFF